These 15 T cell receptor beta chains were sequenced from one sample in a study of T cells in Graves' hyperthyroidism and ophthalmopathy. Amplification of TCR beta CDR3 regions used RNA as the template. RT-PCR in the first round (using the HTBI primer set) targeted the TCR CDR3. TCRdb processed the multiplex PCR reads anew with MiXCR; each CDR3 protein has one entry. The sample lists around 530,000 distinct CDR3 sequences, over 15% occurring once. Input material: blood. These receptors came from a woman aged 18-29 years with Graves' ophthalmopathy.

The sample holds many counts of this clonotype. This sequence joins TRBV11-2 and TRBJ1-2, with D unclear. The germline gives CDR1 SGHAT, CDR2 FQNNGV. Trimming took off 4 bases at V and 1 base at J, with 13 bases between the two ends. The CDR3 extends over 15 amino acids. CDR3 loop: CASSSITRVNYGYTF. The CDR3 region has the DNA TGTGCCAGCAGCTCCATAACTCGGGTTAACTATGGCTACACCTTC.

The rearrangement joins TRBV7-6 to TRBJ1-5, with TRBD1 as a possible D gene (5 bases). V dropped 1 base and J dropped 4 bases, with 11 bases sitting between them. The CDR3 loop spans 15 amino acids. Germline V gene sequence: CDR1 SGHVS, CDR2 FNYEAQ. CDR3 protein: CASSLDMGQNQPQHF. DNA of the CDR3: TGTGCCAGCAGCTTAGACATGGGGCAGAATCAGCCCCAGCATTTT. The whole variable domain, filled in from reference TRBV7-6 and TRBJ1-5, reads GAGVSQSPRYKVTKRGQDVALRCDPISGHVSLYWYRQALGQGPEFLTYFNYEAQQDKSGLPNDRFSAERPEGSISTLTIQRTEQRDSAMYRCASSLDMGQNQPQHFGDGTRLSIL.

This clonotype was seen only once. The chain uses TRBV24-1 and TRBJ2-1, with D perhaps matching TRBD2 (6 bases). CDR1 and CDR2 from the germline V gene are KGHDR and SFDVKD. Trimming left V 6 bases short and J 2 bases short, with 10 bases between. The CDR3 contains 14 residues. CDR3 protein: CATSSGFAYNEQFF. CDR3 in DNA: TGTGCCACCAGTAGCGGGTTCGCCTACAATGAGCAGTTCTTC.

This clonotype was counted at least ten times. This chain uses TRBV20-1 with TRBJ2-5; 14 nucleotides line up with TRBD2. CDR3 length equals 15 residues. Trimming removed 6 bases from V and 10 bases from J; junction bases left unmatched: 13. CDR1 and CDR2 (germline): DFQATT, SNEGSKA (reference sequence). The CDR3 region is CSAQGLAGARDDQYF. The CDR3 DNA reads TGCAGTGCCCAGGGACTAGCGGGGGCCCGTGACGACCAGTACTTC.

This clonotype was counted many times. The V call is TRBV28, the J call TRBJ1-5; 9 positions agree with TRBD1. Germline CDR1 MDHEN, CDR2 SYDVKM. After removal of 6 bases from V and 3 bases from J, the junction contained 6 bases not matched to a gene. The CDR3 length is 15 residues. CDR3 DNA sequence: TGTGCCAGCAGACGGACAGGGGATAACAATCAGCCCCAGCATTTT. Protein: CASRRTGDNNQPQHF.

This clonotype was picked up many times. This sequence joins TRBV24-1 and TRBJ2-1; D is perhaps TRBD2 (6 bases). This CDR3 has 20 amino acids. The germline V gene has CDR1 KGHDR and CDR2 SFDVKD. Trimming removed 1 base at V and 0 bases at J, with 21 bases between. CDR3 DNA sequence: TGTGCCACCAGTGATTTTGGAGGGGACCGTATATCGAGCTCCTACAATGAGCAGTTCTTC. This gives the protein CATSDFGGDRISSSYNEQFF.

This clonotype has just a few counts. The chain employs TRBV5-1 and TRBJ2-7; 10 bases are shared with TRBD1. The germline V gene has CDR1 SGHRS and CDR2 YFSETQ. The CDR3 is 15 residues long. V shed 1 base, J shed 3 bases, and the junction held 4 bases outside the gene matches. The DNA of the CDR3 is TGCGCCAGCAGCTTGAGGACAGGGGGAGACTACGAGCAGTACTTC. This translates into CASSLRTGGDYEQYF. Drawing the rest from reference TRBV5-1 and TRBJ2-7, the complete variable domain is KAGVTQTPRYLIKTRGQQVTLSCSPISGHRSVSWYQQTPGQGLQFLFEYFSETQRNKGNFPGRFSGRQFSNSRSEMNVSTLELGDSALYLCASSLRTGGDYEQYFGPGTRLTVT.

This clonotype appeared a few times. The CDR3 sequence: CASSDHRGQMGYTF. The CDR3 DNA is TGTGCCAGTAGTGATCACAGGGGGCAGATGGGCTACACCTTC. The chain recombines TRBV19 with TRBJ1-2, with 9 bases fitting TRBD1. Per germline, CDR1 LNHDA and CDR2 SQIVND (reference sequence). The CDR3 has 14 residues. Trimming removed 5 bases from V and 8 bases from J; junction bases left unmatched: 9.

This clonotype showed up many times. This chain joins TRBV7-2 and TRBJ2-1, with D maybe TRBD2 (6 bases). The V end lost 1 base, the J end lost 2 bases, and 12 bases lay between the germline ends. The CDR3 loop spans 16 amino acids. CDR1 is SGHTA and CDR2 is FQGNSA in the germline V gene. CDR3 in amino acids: CASSLVARRAYNEQFF. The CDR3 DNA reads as TGTGCCAGCAGCTTAGTAGCGAGGAGGGCCTACAATGAGCAGTTCTTC.

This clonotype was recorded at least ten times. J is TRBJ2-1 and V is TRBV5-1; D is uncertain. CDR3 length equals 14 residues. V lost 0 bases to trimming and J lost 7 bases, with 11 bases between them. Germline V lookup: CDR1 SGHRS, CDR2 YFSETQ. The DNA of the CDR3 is TGCGCCAGCAGCTTGGACAGCCGACGGAATGAGCAGTTCTTC. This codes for CASSLDSRRNEQFF.

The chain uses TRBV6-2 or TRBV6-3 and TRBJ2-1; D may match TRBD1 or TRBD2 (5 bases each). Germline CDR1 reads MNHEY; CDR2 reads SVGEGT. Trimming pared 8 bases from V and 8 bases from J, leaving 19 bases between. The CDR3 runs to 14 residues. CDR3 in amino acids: CASDGAGTGDEQFF. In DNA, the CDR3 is TGTGCCAGCGATGGCGCAGGGACGGGCGATGAGCAGTTCTTC.

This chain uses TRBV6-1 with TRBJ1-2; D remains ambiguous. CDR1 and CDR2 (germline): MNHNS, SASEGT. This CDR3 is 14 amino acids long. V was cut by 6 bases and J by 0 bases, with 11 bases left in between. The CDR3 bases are TGTGCCAGCAGCGGTCAGGTATCTAACTATGGCTACACCTTC. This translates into CASSGQVSNYGYTF.

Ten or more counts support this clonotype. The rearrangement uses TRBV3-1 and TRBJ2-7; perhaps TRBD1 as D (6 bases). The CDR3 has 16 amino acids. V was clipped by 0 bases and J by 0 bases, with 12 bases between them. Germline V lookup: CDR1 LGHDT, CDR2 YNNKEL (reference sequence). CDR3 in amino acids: CASSQDFVDSSYEQYF. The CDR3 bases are TGTGCCAGCAGCCAAGATTTCGTGGACAGCTCCTACGAGCAGTACTTC.

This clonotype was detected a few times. The CDR3 protein is CASRYKGTARETQYF. As DNA, the CDR3 is TGTGCCAGCAGGTACAAAGGGACAGCTCGAGAGACCCAGTACTTC. The J gene is TRBJ2-5, the V gene TRBV12-3 or TRBV12-4; 7 bases align to TRBD1. The V gene end was trimmed by 6 bases and the J gene end by 4 bases; junction bases not matched to a gene: 11. CDR3 length: 15 residues.

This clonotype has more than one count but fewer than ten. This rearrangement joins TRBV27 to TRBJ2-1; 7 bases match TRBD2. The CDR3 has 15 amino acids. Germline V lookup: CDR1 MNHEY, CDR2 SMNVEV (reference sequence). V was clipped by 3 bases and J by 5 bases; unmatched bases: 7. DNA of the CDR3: TGTGCCAGCAGTTTGGCGGGAGCCTCTAACAATGAGCAGTTCTTC. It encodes CASSLAGASNNEQFF.